This T cell receptor (beta chain) was profiled in a study of T cells after posttransplantation cyclophosphamide. Clones were sequenced by immunoSEQ multiplex PCR, and TCRdb holds only the in-frame ones, with some missing. Among about 19,000 clones listed, less than 80% were seen once. Cyclophosphamide on days +3 and +4 followed busulfan-fludarabine conditioning and a marrow graft. The study's findings and limits: Donor CD8+ memory clones often dominated recipient blood repertoires at later times.

Remarks on this clone: Its antigen remains unknown.

The material was PBMCs, obtained after an allogeneic stem cell transplant with post-transplant cyclophosphamide. This receptor was taken from a male patient between 25 and 40 years old who received an allogeneic stem cell transplant from a related donor, was CMV-positive, and had acute GVHD only. These T cells may partly come from the graft donor.

CDR3 sequence: CASSAPRDTQYF. The CDR3 nucleotides are TGTGCCAGCAGCGCGCCTAGAGATACGCAGTATTTT. The rearrangement joins TRBV7-2 to TRBJ2-3; D is undetermined. The CDR3 extends over 12 amino acids. The V and J ends lost 5 bases and 5 bases respectively, with 8 bases between them. Germline V gene lookup returns CDR1 SGHTA and CDR2 FQGNSA.